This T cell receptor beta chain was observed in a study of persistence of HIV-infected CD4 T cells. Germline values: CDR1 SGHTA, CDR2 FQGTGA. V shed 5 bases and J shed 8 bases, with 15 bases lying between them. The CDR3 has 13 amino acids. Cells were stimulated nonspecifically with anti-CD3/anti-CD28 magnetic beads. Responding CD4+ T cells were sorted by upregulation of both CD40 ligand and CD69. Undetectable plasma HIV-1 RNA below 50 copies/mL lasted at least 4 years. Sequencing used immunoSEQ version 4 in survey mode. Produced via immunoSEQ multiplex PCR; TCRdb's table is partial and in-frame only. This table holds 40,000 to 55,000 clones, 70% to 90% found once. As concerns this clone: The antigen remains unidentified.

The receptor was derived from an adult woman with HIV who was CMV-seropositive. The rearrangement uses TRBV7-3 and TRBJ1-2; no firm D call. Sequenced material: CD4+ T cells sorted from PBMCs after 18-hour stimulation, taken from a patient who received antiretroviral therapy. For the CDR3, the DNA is TGTGCCAGCAGCCTACCCCTAGGCGCGGGCTACACCTTC. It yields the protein CASSLPLGAGYTF.